This is a list of T cell receptor beta chains from one sample in a study of cytomegalovirus exposure and HLA in healthy donors. Measured with immunoSEQ multiplex PCR; TCRdb has only the in-frame clones, and not every one. The table lists under 130,000 clones, less than 85% of them singletons, with about 7.5% in the top ten. The specimen sequenced was PBMCs. These receptors were collected from a man aged 40-50 years in good health and CMV-seropositive. Both conserved end residues are part of each CDR3. The order of the fields is J gene, V gene, D gene, clone size, CDR3 DNA, CDR3 protein. The D gene is left open where the match is weak. Clone size is shown for a subset of rows, as once, few, many or a class of expanded clone.

TRBJ2-7 TRBV5-5 . . TGTGCCAGCACGAATAGGGACACCCCCTACGAGCAGTACTTC CASTNRDTPYEQYF
TRBJ1-1 TRBV4-1 . . TGCGCCAGCAGCCAAGCAGGGTCCCGGGCTGAAGCTTTCTTT CASSQAGSRAEAFF
TRBJ1-2 TRBV7-2 . . TGTGCCAGCAGCTTAGTTGGCGGCAGTGGGTCCTATGGCTACACCTTC CASSLVGGSGSYGYTF
TRBJ2-4 TRBV7-2 TRBD2 . TGTGCCAGCAGCTTTCCCATTATAATAGCGGGAGAGGCCAAAAACAGTCAGTACTTC CASSFPIIIAGEAKNSQYF
TRBJ1-4 TRBV4-1 TRBD1 few TGCGCCAGCAGCCCAACAAAGACAGGGCAAAATGAAAAACTGTTTTTT CASSPTKTGQNEKLFF
TRBJ2-7 TRBV9 TRBD2 . TGTGCCAGCAGCGCCGGGGGGATATACGAGCAGTACTTC CASSAGGIYEQYF
TRBJ2-2 TRBV4-1 . . TGCGCCAGCAGCCAAGTAACCGGGGAGCTGTTTTTT CASSQVTGELFF
TRBJ1-1 TRBV7-2 . few TGTGCCAGCAGCGTCCGGGGGGGCGAGAACACTGAAGCTTTCTTT CASSVRGGENTEAFF
TRBJ1-1 TRBV18 . . TGTGCCAGCTCACCCAACCGGGGAGGTGGGAGAGATACTGAAGCTTTCTTT CASSPNRGGGRDTEAFF
TRBJ2-1 TRBV5-6 TRBD1 . TGTGCCAGCAGCCCTGGGACAGGGAGCTCCTACAATGAGCAGTTCTTC CASSPGTGSSYNEQFF
TRBJ1-5 TRBV10-2 . few TGCGCCAGCAGTGAGATTTTGGGACTCCCCCCGAGCGGTAGCAATCAGCCCCAGCATTTT CASSEILGLPPSGSNQPQHF
TRBJ1-2 TRBV18 . . TGTGCCAGCTCACCACGGTCACAGCCCGACTATGGCTACACCTTC CASSPRSQPDYGYTF
TRBJ2-6 TRBV9 TRBD1 once TGTGCCAGCGAACCGGGACAGGGGCGCTTAGGGGCCAACGGCCTGACTTTC CASEPGQGRLGANGLTF
TRBJ2-5 TRBV2 TRBD1 . TGTGCCAGCAGTGGATACGACAGGGGTCATCCTCTCGGAGAGACCCAGTACTTC CASSGYDRGHPLGETQYF
TRBJ2-7 TRBV5-8 . . TGTGCCAGCAGCCTATACGAGCAGTACTTC CASSLYEQYF